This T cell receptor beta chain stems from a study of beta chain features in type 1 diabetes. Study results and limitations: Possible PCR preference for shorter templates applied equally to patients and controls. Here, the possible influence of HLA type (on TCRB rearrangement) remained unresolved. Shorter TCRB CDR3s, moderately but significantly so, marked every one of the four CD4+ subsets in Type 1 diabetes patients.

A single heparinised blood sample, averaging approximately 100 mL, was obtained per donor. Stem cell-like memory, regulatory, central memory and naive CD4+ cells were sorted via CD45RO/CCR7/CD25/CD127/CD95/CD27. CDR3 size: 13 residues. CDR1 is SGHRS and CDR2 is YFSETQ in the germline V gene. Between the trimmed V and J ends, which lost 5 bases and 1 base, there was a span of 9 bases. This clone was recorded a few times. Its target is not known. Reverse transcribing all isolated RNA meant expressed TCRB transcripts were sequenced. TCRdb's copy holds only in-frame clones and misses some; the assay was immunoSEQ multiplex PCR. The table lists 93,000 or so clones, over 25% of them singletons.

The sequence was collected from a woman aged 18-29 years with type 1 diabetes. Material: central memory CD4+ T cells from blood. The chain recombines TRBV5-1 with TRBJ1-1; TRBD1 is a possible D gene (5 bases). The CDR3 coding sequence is TGCGCCAGCAGACAGGATTCGAACACTGAAGCTTTCTTT. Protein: CASRQDSNTEAFF.